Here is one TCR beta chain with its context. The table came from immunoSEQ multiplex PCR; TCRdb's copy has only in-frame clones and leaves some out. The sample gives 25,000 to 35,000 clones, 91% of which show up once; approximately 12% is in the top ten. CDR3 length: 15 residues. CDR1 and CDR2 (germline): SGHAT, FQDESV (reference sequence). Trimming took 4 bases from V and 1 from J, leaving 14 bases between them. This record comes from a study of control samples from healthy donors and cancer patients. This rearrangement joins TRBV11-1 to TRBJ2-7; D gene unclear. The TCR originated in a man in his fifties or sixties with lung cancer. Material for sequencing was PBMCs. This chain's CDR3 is CASSSGPSLSYEQYF. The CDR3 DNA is TGTGCCAGCAGCTCCGGACCTTCGTTATCCTACGAGCAGTACTTC. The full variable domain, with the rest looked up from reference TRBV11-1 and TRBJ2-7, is EAEVAQSPRYKITEKSQAVAFWCDPISGHATLYWYRQILGQGPELLVQFQDESVVDDSQLPKDRFSAERLKGVDSTLKIQPAELGDSAMYLCASSSGPSLSYEQYFGPGTRLTVT.